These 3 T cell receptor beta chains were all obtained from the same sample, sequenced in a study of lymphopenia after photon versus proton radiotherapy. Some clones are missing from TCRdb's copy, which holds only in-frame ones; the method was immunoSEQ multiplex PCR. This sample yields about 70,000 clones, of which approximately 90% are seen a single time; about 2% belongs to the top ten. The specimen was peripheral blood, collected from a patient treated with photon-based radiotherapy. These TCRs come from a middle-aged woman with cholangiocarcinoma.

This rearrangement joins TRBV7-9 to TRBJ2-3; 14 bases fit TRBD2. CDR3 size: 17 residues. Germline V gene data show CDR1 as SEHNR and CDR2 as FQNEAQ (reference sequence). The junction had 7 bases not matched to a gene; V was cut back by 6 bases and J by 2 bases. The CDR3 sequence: CASRPPGLAGATDTQYF. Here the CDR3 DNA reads TGTGCCAGCAGACCGCCGGGACTAGCGGGGGCCACAGATACGCAGTATTTT.

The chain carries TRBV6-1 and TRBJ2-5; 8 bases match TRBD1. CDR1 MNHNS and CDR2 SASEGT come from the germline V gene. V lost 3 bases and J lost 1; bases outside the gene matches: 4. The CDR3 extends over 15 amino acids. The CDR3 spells CASSDRTGSQETQYF. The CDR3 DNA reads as TGTGCCAGCAGTGACCGGACAGGGAGCCAAGAGACCCAGTACTTC.

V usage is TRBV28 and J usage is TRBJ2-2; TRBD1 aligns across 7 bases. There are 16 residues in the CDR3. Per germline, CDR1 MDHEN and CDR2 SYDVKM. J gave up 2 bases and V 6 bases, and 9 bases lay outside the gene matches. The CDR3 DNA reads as TGTGCCAGCAGCCGAATGACAGGGACAAACACCGGGGAGCTGTTTTTT. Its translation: CASSRMTGTNTGELFF.